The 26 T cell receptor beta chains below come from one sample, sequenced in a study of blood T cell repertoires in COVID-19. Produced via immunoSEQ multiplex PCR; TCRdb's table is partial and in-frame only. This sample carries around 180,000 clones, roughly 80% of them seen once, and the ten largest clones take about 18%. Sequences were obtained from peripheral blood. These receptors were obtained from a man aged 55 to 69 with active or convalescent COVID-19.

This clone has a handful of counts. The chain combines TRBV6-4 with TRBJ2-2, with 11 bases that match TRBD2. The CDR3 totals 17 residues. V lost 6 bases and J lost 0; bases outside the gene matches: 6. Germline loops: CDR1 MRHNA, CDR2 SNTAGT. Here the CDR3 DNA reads TGTGCCAGCAGCAGGACTAGCGGGTTCGCGAACACCGGGGAGCTGTTTTTT. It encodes CASSRTSGFANTGELFF.

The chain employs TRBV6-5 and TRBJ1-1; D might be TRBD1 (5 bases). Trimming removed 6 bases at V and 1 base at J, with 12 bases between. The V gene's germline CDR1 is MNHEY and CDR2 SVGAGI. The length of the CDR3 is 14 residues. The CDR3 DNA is TGTGCCAGCAGGCGGGACCCCACGAACACTGAAGCTTTCTTT. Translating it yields CASRRDPTNTEAFF.

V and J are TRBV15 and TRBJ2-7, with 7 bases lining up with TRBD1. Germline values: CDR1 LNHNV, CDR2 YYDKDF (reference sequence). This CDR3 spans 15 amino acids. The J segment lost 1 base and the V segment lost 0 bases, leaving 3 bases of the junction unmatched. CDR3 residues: CATSREGQPSYEQYF. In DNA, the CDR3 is TGTGCCACCAGCAGAGAGGGACAGCCGTCCTACGAGCAGTACTTC. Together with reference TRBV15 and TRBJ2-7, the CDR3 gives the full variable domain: DAMVIQNPRYQVTQFGKPVTLSCSQTLNHNVMYWYQQKSSQAPKLLFHYYDKDFNNEADTPDNFQSRRPNTSFCFLDIRSPGLGDTAMYLCATSREGQPSYEQYFGPGTRLTVT.

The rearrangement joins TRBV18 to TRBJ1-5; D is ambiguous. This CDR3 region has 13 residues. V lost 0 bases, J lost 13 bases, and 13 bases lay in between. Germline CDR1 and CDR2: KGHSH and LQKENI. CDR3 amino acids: CASSPPAGHPQHF. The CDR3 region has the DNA TGTGCCAGCTCACCACCCGCGGGTCATCCACAGCATTTT.

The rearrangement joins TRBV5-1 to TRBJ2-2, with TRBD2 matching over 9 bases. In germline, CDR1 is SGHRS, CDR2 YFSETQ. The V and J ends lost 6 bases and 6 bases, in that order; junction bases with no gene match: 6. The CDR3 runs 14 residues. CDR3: CASILERGAGELFF. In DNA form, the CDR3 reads TGCGCCAGCATACTTGAGCGGGGGGCCGGGGAGCTGTTTTTT.

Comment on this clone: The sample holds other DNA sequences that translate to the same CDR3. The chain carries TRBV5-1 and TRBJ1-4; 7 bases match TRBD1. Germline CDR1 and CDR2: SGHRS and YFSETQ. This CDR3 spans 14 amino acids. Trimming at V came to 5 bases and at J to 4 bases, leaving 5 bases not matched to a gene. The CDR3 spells CASRPGQSNEKLFF. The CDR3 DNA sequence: TGCGCCAGCAGGCCGGGACAGAGTAATGAAAAACTGTTTTTT. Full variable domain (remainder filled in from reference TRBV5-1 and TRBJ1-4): KAGVTQTPRYLIKTRGQQVTLSCSPISGHRSVSWYQQTPGQGLQFLFEYFSETQRNKGNFPGRFSGRQFSNSRSEMNVSTLELGDSALYLCASRPGQSNEKLFFGSGTQLSVL.

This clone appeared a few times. The CDR3 region has the DNA TGCGCCAGCAGCCAGAGGGCCAAGGGCACCGGGGAGCTGTTTTTT. Residues: CASSQRAKGTGELFF. V is TRBV4-3 and J is TRBJ2-2; a possible D gene is TRBD2 (5 bases). Looked up from germline, CDR1 is LGHNA and CDR2 is YSLEER. Deletions cut 3 bases from V and 4 bases from J, with 12 bases between. The CDR3 has 15 amino acids.

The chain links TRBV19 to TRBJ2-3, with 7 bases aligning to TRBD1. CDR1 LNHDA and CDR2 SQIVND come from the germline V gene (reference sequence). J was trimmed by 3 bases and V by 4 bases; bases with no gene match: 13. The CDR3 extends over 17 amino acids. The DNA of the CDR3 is TGTGCCAGTAGTACCCAGACAGGGTGGATTGAGACAGATACGCAGTATTTT. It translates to CASSTQTGWIETDTQYF. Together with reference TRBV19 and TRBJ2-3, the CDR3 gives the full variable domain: DGGITQSPKYLFRKEGQNVTLSCEQNLNHDAMYWYRQDPGQGLRLIYYSQIVNDFQKGDIAEGYSVSREKKESFPLTVTSAQKNPTAFYLCASSTQTGWIETDTQYFGPGTRLTVL.

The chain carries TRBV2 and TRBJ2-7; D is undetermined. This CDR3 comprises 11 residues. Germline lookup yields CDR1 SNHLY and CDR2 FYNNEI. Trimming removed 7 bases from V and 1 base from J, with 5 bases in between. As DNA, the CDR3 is TGTGCCAGCAATCTGTCCTACGAGCAGTACTTC. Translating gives CASNLSYEQYF.

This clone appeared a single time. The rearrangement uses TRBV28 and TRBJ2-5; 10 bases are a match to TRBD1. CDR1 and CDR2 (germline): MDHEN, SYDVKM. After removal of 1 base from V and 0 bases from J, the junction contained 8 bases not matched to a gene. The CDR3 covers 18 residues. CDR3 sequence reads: CASSLYSSGQGYQETQYF. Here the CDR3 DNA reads TGTGCCAGCAGTTTATACTCCTCGGGACAGGGGTACCAAGAGACCCAGTACTTC.

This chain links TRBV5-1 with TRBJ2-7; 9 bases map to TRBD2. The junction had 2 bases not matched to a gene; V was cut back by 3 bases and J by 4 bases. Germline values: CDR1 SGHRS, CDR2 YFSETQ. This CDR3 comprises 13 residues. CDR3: CASSSLAGYEQYF. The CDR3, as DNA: TGCGCCAGCAGCTCCCTAGCGGGGTACGAGCAGTACTTC.

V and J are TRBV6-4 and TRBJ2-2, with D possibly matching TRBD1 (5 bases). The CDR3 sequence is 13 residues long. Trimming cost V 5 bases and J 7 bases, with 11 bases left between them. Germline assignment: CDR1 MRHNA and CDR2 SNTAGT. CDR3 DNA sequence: TGTGCCAGCAGTCCTACAGGTTTCGGGGAGCTGTTTTTT. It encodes CASSPTGFGELFF.

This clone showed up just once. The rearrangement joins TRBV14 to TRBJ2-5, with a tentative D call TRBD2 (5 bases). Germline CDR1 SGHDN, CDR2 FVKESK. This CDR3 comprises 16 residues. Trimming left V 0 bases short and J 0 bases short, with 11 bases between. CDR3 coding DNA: TGTGCCAGCAGCCAAGATCTTAGCGCGTACCAAGAGACCCAGTACTTC. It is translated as CASSQDLSAYQETQYF. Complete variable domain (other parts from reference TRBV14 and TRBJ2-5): EAGVTQFPSHSVIEKGQTVTLRCDPISGHDNLYWYRRVMGKEIKFLLHFVKESKQDESGMPNNRFLAERTGGTYSTLKVQPAELEDSGVYFCASSQDLSAYQETQYFGPGTRLLVL.

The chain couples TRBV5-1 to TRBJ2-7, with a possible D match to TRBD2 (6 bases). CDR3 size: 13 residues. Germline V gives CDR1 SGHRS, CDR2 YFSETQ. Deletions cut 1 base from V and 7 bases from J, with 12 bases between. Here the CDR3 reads CASSLTSPWEQYF. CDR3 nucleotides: TGCGCCAGCAGCTTGACTAGCCCCTGGGAGCAGTACTTC.

The CDR3 DNA reads TGTGCCAGCAGCGCCCAGGGGGGTTTCAATGAGCAGTTCTTC. The encoded protein is CASSAQGGFNEQFF. The chain carries TRBV11-2 and TRBJ2-1, with a weak D call TRBD1 (7 bases). V was shortened by 5 bases and J by 6 bases, with 14 bases between the two germline ends. This CDR3 is built from 14 residues. Germline V gives CDR1 SGHAT, CDR2 FQNNGV. Together with reference TRBV11-2 and TRBJ2-1, the CDR3 gives the full variable domain: EAGVAQSPRYKIIEKRQSVAFWCNPISGHATLYWYQQILGQGPKLLIQFQNNGVVDDSQLPKDRFSAERLKGVDSTLKIQPAKLEDSAVYLCASSAQGGFNEQFFGPGTRLTVL.

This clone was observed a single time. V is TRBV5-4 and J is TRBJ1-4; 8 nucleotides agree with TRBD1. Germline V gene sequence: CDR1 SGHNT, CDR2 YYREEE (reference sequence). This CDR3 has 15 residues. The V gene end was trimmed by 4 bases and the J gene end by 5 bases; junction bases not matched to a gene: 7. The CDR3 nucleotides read TGTGCCAGCAGCCCGCAGGGGGCGCTCAATGAAAAACTGTTTTTT. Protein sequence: CASSPQGALNEKLFF.

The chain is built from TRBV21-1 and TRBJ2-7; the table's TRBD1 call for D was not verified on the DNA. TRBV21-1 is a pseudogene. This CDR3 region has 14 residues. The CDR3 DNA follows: TGTGCCAGCATTACAGGTACCAAGGGATACGAGCAGTACTTC. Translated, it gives CASITGTKGYEQYF.

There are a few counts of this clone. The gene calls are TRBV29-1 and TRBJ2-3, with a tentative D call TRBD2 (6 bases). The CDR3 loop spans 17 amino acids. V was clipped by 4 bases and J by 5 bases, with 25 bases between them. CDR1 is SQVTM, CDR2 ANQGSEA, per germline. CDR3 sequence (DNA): TGCAGCGTTGTGCGGGTCGTGGCGGGACCAAGGGTAGATACGCAGTATTTT. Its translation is CSVVRVVAGPRVDTQYF.

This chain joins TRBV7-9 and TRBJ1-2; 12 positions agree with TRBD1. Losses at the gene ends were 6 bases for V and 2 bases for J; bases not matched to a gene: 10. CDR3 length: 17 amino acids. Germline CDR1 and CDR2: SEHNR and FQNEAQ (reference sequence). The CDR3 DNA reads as TGTGCCAGCAGTTCCCAAGGGGGGACAGGGGGCAACTATGGCTACACCTTC. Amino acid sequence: CASSSQGGTGGNYGYTF.

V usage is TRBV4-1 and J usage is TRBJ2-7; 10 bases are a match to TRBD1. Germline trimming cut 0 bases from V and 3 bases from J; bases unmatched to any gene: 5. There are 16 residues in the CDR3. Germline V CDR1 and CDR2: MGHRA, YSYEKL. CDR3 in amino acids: CASSQEPGQGHYEQYF. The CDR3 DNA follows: TGCGCCAGCAGCCAAGAACCGGGACAGGGGCACTACGAGCAGTACTTC.

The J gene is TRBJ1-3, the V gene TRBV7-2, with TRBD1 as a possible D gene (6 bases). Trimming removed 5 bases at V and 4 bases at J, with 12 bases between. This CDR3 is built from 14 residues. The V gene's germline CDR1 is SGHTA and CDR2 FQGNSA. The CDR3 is CASSPQGRGNTIYF. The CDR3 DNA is TGTGCCAGCAGCCCCCAGGGGAGAGGAAACACCATATATTTT.

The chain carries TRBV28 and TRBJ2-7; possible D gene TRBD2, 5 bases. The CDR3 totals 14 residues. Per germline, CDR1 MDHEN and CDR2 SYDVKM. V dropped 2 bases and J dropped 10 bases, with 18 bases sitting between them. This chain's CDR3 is CASSLGGGQRYQYF. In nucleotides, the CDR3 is TGTGCCAGCAGTTTAGGCGGCGGGCAGCGGTATCAGTACTTC. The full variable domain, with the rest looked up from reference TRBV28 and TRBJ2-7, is DVKVTQSSRYLVKRTGEKVFLECVQDMDHENMFWYRQDPGLGLRLIYFSYDVKMKEKGDIPEGYSVSREKKERFSLILESASTNQTSMYLCASSLGGGQRYQYFGPGTRLTVT.

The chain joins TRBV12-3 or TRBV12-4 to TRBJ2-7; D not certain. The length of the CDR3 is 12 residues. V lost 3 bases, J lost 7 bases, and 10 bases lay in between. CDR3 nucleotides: TGTGCCAGCAGTTTGTCTTTTCAGGAGCAGTACTTC. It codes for CASSLSFQEQYF.

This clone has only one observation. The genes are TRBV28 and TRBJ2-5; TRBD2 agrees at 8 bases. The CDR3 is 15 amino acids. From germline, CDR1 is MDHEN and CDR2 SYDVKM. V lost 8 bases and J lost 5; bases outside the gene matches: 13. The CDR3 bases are TGTGCCAGCGGGGATATGAAGCGGGAGATTGAGACCCAGTACTTC. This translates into CASGDMKREIETQYF. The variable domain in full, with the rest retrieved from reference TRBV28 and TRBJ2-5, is DVKVTQSSRYLVKRTGEKVFLECVQDMDHENMFWYRQDPGLGLRLIYFSYDVKMKEKGDIPEGYSVSREKKERFSLILESASTNQTSMYLCASGDMKREIETQYFGPGTRLLVL.

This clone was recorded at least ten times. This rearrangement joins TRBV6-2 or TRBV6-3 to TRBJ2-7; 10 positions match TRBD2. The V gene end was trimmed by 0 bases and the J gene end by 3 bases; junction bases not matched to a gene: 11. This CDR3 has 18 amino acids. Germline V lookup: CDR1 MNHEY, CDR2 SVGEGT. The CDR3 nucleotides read TGTGCCAGCAGTTACTCCCTAGCGGGAGCTTACCTCCTCTACGAGCAGTACTTC. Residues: CASSYSLAGAYLLYEQYF.

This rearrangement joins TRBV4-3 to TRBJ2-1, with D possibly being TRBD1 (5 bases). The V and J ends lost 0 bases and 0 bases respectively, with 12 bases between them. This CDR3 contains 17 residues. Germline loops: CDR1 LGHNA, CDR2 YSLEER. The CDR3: CASSQDVGLSSYNEQFF. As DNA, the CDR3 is TGCGCCAGCAGCCAAGATGTGGGGCTGAGCTCCTACAATGAGCAGTTCTTC.